These 16 T cell receptor beta chains originate from one sample sequenced in a study of T-cell reconstitution after alpha-beta-depleted transplantation in children. The library targeted TCRbeta and was prepared with unique molecular identifiers. TCRdb reprocessed the PCR reads with MiXCR, giving one entry per CDR3 protein. This table holds almost 600,000 distinct CDR3 sequences, 25% to 30% found once. The sample was PBMCs, taken before TCRalphabeta/CD19-depleted stem cell transplant. These receptors were collected from a boy under three years old with Wiskott-Aldrich syndrome, due to receive a stem cell transplant.

This chain joins TRBV20-1 and TRBJ2-5; D tentatively fits TRBD1 or TRBD2 (5 bases each). Germline CDR1 is DFQATT and CDR2 is SNEGSKA (reference sequence). V lost 6 bases and J 5 bases, leaving 19 bases between the germline ends. This CDR3 has 14 residues. CDR3 protein: CSASAMRGRETQYF. CDR3 coding DNA: TGCAGTGCCTCAGCGATGAGGGGCCGGGAGACCCAGTACTTC.

The rearrangement uses TRBV5-1 and TRBJ2-1; 11 bases line up with TRBD1. The CDR3 extends over 13 amino acids. Germline V gene lookup returns CDR1 SGHRS and CDR2 YFSETQ. The ends lost 4 bases at V and 8 bases at J; junction bases unmatched: 2. The CDR3 coding sequence is TGCGCCAGCAGCCGGGGACAGGGGGATGAGCAGTTCTTC. It codes for CASSRGQGDEQFF.

This clonotype was counted only a few times. This chain joins TRBV27 and TRBJ1-5; D is unclear. The CDR3 consists of 14 residues. Trimming pared 3 bases from V and 7 bases from J, leaving 13 bases between. Germline loops: CDR1 MNHEY, CDR2 SMNVEV (reference sequence). CDR3 in amino acids: CASSFRGIGQPQHF. CDR3 in DNA: TGTGCCAGCAGTTTTCGAGGGATAGGGCAGCCCCAGCATTTT.

This rearrangement joins TRBV27 to TRBJ2-5; 7 positions agree with TRBD2. The CDR3 has 17 residues. The V gene end was trimmed by 0 bases and the J gene end by 2 bases; junction bases not matched to a gene: 9. Germline V gives CDR1 MNHEY, CDR2 SMNVEV (reference sequence). The CDR3 DNA follows: TGTGCCAGCAGTTTATCCTGGGTTGCAGCGGGACAAGAGACCCAGTACTTC. This codes for CASSLSWVAAGQETQYF.

The chain joins TRBV7-2 to TRBJ2-3, with a possible D match to TRBD1 (6 bases). Germline CDR1 reads SGHTA; CDR2 reads FQGNSA. The ends were cut back, 8 bases at V and 4 bases at J, with 22 bases in the middle. The CDR3 totals 16 residues. The DNA of the CDR3 is TGTGCCAGCGGATTGCGAGGGGGTCGGGTTTCAGATACGCAGTATTTT. This encodes CASGLRGGRVSDTQYF.

This clonotype was detected a few times. The J gene is TRBJ2-7, the V gene TRBV19; D is uncertain. Per germline, CDR1 LNHDA and CDR2 SQIVND (reference sequence). V was trimmed by 5 bases and J by 2 bases, leaving 10 bases between them. The CDR3 has 13 residues. The DNA of the CDR3 is TGTGCCAGTAGTTTTCAGGCTACCTACGAGCAGTACTTC. Its protein is CASSFQATYEQYF.

The V and J genes are TRBV20-1 and TRBJ2-4; 8 positions match TRBD2. Germline-derived CDR1 and CDR2 are DFQATT and SNEGSKA (reference sequence). V was pared by 2 bases and J by 8 bases, with 5 bases of the junction left unmatched. This CDR3 contains 13 residues. CDR3 in amino acids: CSARPGGADIQYF. CDR3 nucleotide sequence: TGCAGTGCTAGACCGGGGGGGGCTGACATTCAGTACTTC.

This clonotype was detected only a few times. One junction end does not reproduce the germline sequence, and a read error may be involved. The chain is built from TRBV4-1 and TRBJ1-1; TRBD1 might be the D (5 bases). The V gene's germline CDR1 is MGHRA and CDR2 YSYEKL. The CDR3 extends over 19 amino acids. CDR3 in amino acids: CASIQDRWPRGRILTEAFF. The CDR3 region has the DNA TGCGCCAGCATCCAAGATCGTTGGCCTCGGGGACGAATCCTCACTGAAGCTTTCTTT.

J is TRBJ2-3 and V is TRBV3-1; possibly TRBD2 for D (6 bases). Trimming removed 2 bases at V and 3 bases at J, with 15 bases between. CDR3 length equals 16 residues. Per germline, CDR1 LGHDT and CDR2 YNNKEL (reference sequence). CDR3 in amino acids: CASSQPRAGKTDTQYF. The CDR3 DNA sequence: TGTGCCAGCAGCCAACCTCGGGCGGGGAAAACAGATACGCAGTATTTT.

The rearrangement uses TRBV20-1 and TRBJ2-3; D is unclear. The CDR3 sequence is 14 residues long. Germline V gene sequence: CDR1 DFQATT, CDR2 SNEGSKA (reference sequence). V was pared by 6 bases and J by 2 bases, with 15 bases between. CDR3 amino acids: CSASVPDHTDTQYF. CDR3 sequence (DNA): TGCAGTGCCTCCGTTCCGGACCACACAGATACGCAGTATTTT.

This chain links TRBV15 with TRBJ1-4; D gene unclear. The CDR3 spans 16 residues. The V gene lost 0 bases and the J gene lost 4 bases, with 12 bases spanning the gap. CDR1 and CDR2 (germline): LNHNV, YYDKDF (reference sequence). CDR3 DNA: TGTGCCACCAGCAGAGATCCAGGTTCCGGTAATGAAAAACTGTTTTTT. Protein: CATSRDPGSGNEKLFF.

The V and J genes are TRBV4-1 and TRBJ1-5; D ambiguous. Trimming took off 3 bases at V and 3 bases at J, with 12 bases between the two ends. This CDR3 region has 15 residues. CDR1 and CDR2 from the germline V gene are MGHRA and YSYEKL. In DNA, the CDR3 is TGCGCCAGCAGCCACGATGCCACAGTCAATCAGCCCCAGCATTTT. Translated: CASSHDATVNQPQHF.

The rearrangement links TRBV6-1 to TRBJ2-7; TRBD1 agrees at 8 bases. V lost 6 bases, J lost 3 bases, and 13 bases stayed unmatched. Germline V gives CDR1 MNHNS, CDR2 SASEGT. The CDR3 loop spans 16 amino acids. CDR3 in amino acids: CASSRTWDRRLYEQYF. In DNA, the CDR3 is TGTGCCAGCAGCCGAACGTGGGACAGGCGGCTCTACGAGCAGTACTTC.

This clonotype appeared a few times. The rearrangement links TRBV12-3 or TRBV12-4 to TRBJ2-5; D might be TRBD2 (5 bases). Trimming cost V 6 bases and J 1 base, with 12 bases left between them. The CDR3 is 14 residues long. The CDR3 nucleotides read TGTGCCAGCAGGAACCACCGGGGCCAAGAGACCCAGTACTTC. This sequence encodes CASRNHRGQETQYF.

The genes are TRBV19 and TRBJ1-5; D gene ambiguous. The germline V gene has CDR1 LNHDA and CDR2 SQIVND (reference sequence). The CDR3 is 14 residues long. With 3 bases removed from V and 2 bases from J, the gap between germline ends came to 8 bases. The CDR3 coding sequence is TGTGCCAGTAGTATTGTCGGGCGCAATCAGCCCCAGCATTTT. Translated, it gives CASSIVGRNQPQHF.

The genes are TRBV14 and TRBJ1-2; 7 bases are shared with TRBD1. CDR1 is SGHDN, CDR2 FVKESK, per germline. Trimming cost V 3 bases and J 4 bases; bases outside gene matches: 5. The CDR3 length is 14 residues. CDR3 sequence: CASSHPGQSYGYTF. CDR3 sequence (DNA): TGTGCCAGCAGCCATCCGGGACAGTCCTATGGCTACACCTTC.